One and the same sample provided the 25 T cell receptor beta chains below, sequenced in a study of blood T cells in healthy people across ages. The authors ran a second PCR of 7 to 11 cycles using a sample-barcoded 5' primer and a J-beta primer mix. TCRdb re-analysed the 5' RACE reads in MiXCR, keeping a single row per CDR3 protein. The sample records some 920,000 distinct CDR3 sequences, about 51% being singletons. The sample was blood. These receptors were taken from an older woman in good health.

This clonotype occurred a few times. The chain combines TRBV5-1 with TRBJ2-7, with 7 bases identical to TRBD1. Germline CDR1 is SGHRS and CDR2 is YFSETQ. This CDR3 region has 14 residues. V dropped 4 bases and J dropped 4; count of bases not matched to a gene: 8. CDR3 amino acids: CASSGDPQGYEQYF. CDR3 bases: TGCGCCAGCAGCGGCGACCCACAGGGGTACGAGCAGTACTTC.

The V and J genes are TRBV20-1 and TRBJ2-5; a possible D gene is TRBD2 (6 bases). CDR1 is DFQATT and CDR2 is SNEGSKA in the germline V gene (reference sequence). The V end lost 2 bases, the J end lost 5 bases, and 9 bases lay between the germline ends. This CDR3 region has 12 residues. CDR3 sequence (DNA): TGCAGTGCTAGACCGGGAGTGGAGACCCAGTACTTC. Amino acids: CSARPGVETQYF.

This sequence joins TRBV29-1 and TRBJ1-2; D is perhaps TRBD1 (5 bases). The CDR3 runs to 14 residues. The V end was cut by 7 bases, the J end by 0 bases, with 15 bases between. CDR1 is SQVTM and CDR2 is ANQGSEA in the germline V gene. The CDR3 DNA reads TGCAGCGCCCGACCGGGGGGTTCTAACTATGGCTACACCTTC. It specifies CSARPGGSNYGYTF.

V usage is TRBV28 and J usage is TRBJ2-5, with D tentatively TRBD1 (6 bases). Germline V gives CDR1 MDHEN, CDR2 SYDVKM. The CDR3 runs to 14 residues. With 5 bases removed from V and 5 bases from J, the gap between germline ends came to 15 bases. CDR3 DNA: TGTGCCAGCAGTCTAGACGGGACACTTGAGACCCAGTACTTC. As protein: CASSLDGTLETQYF. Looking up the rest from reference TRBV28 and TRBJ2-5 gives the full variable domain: DVKVTQSSRYLVKRTGEKVFLECVQDMDHENMFWYRQDPGLGLRLIYFSYDVKMKEKGDIPEGYSVSREKKERFSLILESASTNQTSMYLCASSLDGTLETQYFGPGTRLLVL.

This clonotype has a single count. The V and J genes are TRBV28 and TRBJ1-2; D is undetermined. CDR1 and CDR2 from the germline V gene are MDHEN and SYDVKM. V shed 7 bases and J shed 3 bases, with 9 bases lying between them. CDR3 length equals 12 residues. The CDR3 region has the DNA TGTGCCAGCAATGACCGCTACTATGGCTACACCTTC. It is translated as CASNDRYYGYTF.

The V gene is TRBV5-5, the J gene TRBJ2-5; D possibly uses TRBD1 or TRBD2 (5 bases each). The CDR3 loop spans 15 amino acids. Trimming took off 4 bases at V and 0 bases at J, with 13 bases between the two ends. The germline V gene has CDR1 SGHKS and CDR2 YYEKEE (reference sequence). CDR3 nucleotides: TGTGCCAGCAGCGCCCGGGACCAAAACCAAGAGACCCAGTACTTC. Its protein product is CASSARDQNQETQYF. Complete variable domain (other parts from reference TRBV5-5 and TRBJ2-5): DAGVTQSPTHLIKTRGQQVTLRCSPISGHKSVSWYQQVLGQGPQFIFQYYEKEERGRGNFPDRFSARQFPNYSSELNVNALLLGDSALYLCASSARDQNQETQYFGPGTRLLVL.

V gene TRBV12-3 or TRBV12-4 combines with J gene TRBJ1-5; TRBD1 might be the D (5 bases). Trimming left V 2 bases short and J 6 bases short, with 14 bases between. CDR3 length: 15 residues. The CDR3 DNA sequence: TGTGCCAGCAGTTTATCGGGGACGGGGGGTCAGCCCCAGCATTTT. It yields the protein CASSLSGTGGQPQHF.

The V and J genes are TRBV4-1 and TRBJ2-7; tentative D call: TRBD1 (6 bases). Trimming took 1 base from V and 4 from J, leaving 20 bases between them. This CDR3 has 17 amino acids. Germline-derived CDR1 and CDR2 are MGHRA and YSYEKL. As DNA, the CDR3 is TGCGCCAGCAGCCAAGGGACAGAAGGTTACCAGAGGTACGAGCAGTACTTC. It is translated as CASSQGTEGYQRYEQYF.

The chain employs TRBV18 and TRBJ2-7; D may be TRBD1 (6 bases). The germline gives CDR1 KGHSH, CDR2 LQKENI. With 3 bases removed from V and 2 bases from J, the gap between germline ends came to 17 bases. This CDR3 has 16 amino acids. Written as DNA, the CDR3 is TGTGCCAGCTCACCCTGGGGACACGGGTTCGCCTACGAGCAGTACTTC. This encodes CASSPWGHGFAYEQYF.

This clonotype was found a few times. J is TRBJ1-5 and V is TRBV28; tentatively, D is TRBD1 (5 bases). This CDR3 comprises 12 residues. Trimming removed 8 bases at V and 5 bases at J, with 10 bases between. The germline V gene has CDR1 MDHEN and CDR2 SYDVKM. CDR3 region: CASARGYQPQHF. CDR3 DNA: TGTGCCAGCGCCCGGGGGTATCAGCCCCAGCATTTT.

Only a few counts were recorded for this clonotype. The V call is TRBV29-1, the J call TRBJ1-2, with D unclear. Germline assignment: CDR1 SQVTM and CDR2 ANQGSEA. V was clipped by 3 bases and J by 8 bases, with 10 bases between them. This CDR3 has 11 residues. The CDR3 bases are TGCAGCGTTGAGGATAGAGGCGGCTACACCTTC. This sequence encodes CSVEDRGGYTF.

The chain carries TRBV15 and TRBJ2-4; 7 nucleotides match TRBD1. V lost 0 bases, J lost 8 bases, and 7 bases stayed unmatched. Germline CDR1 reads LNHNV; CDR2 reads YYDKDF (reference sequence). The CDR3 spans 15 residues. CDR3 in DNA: TGTGCCACCAGCAGAGATCTACAGGGGCGGCACATTCAGTACTTC. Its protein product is CATSRDLQGRHIQYF.

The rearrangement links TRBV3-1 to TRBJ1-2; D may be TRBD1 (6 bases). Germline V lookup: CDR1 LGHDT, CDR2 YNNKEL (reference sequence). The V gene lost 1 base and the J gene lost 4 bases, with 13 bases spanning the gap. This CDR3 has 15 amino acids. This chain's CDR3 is CASSQGSGAGYGYTF. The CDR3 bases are TGTGCCAGCAGCCAAGGGTCAGGGGCTGGCTATGGCTACACCTTC. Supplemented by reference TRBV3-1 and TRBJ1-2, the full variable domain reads DTAVSQTPKYLVTQMGNDKSIKCEQNLGHDTMYWYKQDSKKFLKIMFSYNNKELIINETVPNRFSPKSPDKAHLNLHINSLELGDSAVYFCASSQGSGAGYGYTFGSGTRLTVV.

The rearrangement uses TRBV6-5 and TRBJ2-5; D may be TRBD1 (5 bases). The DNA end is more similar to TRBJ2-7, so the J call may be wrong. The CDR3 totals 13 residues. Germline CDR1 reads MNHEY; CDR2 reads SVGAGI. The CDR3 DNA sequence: TGTGCCAGCAGTTACTTAAGGGGTGGCGAGCAGTACTTC. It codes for CASSYLRGGEQYF.

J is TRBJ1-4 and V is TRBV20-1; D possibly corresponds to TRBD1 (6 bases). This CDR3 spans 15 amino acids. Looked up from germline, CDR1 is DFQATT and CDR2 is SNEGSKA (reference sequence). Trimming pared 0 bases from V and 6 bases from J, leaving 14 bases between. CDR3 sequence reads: CSARDPRGQDEKLFF. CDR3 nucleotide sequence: TGCAGTGCTAGAGATCCCAGGGGCCAGGATGAAAAACTGTTTTTT.

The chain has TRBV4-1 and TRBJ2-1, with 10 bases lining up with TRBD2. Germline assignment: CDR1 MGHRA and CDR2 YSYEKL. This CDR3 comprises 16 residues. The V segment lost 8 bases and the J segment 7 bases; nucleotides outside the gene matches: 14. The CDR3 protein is CASGTWGAGGPNEQFF. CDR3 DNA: TGCGCCAGCGGCACATGGGGAGCGGGAGGGCCTAATGAGCAGTTCTTC.

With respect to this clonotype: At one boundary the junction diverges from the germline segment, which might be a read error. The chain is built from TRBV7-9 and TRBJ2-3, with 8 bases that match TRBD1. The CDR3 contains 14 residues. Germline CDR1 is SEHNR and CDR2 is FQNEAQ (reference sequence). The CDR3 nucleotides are TGTGCCAGCAGTCGGCAGGGGGCCACAGATACGCGGTATTTT. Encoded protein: CASSRQGATDTRYF.

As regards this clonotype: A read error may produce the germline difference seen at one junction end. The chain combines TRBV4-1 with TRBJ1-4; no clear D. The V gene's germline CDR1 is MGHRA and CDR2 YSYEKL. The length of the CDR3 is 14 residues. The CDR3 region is CASSLATTNEQLFF. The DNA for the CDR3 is TGCGCCAGCAGTCTGGCGACAACTAATGAACAACTGTTTTTT.

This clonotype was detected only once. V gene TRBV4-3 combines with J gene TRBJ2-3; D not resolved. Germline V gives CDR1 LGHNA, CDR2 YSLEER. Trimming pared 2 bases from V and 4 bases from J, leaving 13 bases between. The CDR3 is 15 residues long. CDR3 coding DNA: TGCGCCAGCAGCCAATTTTGGCGCCTCCCAGATACGCAGTATTTT. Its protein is CASSQFWRLPDTQYF.

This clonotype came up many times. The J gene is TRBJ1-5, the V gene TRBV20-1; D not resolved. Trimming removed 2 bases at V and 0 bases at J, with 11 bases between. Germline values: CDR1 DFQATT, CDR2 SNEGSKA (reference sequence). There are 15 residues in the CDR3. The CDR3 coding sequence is TGCAGTGCTAGACGAGACGGCTATAGCAATCAGCCCCAGCATTTT. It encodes CSARRDGYSNQPQHF.

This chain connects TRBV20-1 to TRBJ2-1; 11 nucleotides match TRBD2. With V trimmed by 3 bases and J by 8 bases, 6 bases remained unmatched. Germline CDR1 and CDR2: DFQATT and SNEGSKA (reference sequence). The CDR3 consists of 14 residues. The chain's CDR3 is CSASHSGRADEQFF. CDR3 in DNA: TGCAGTGCTAGCCATAGCGGGAGGGCCGATGAGCAGTTCTTC.

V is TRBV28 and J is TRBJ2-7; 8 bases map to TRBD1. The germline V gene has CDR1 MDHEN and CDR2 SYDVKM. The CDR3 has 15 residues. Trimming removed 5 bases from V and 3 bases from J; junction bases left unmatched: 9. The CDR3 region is CASSLTGQVRYEQYF. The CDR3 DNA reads TGTGCCAGCAGTCTCACGGGACAGGTCCGCTACGAGCAGTACTTC.

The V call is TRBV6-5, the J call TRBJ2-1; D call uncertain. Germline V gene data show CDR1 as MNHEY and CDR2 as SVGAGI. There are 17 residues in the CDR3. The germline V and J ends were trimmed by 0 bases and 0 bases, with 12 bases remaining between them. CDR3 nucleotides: TGTGCCAGCAGTTACTCTGAGCGCCAACCCTCCTACAATGAGCAGTTCTTC. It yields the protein CASSYSERQPSYNEQFF.

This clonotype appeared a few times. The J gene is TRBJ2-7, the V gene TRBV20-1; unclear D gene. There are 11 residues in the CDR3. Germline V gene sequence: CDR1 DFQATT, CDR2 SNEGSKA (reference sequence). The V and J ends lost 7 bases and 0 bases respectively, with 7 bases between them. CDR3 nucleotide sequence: TGCAGTGTAATGAGCTCCTACGAGCAGTACTTC. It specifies CSVMSSYEQYF.

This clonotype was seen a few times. CDR3 DNA sequence: TGTGCCAGCAGAACTAGCGGGAGAAAGCCAGATACGCAGTATTTT. Protein product: CASRTSGRKPDTQYF. The chain has TRBV6-5 and TRBJ2-3, with 11 bases matching TRBD2. In germline, CDR1 is MNHEY, CDR2 SVGAGI. CDR3 length: 15 residues. Germline trimming cut 6 bases from V and 4 bases from J; bases unmatched to any gene: 6.